The sequence of this T cell receptor beta chain was determined in a study of identical twins. The study's findings and limits: Fewer insertions were carried by abundant cord blood beta clonotypes, but none was seen in memory repertoires.

The CDR3 is made up of 15 amino acids. The V gene lost 0 bases and the J gene lost 1 base, with 9 bases spanning the gap. In germline, CDR1 is LGHDT, CDR2 YNNKEL (reference sequence). TCRdb recomputed calls from the 5' RACE reads with MiXCR, one row per CDR3 protein. The sample holds about 330,000 distinct CDR3 sequences, roughly an eighth seen once. On this clonotype itself: Antigen specificity is unknown.

These sequences were also reported in another study, on yellow fever vaccine responses in identical twins.

The chain employs TRBV3-1 and TRBJ2-5, with D maybe TRBD2 (5 bases). This TCR was recovered from a woman aged 18-29 years in good health. Sequencing used CD8+ T cells sorted from blood. CDR3 region: CASSQDSGSQETQYF. CDR3 sequence (DNA): TGTGCCAGCAGCCAAGACAGCGGTTCCCAAGAGACCCAGTACTTC.